The entry below gives a single TCR beta chain sequence along with its context. Antigen specificity is unknown. This entry is derived from a study of cytomegalovirus exposure and HLA in healthy donors. About the study: Earlier work reported 90 million to 120 million unique TCR beta sequences from 180 million or so T cells.

In the PCR, 60 Vbeta and 13 Jbeta primers were used. Sequencing was performed with immunoSEQ multiplex PCR; in TCRdb, only in-frame clones are kept and a portion is missing. The listing contains about 160,000 clones. Study-level results: Some TCR beta chains (over 150 of them) were listed as cytomegalovirus-associated.

CDR1 is WSHSY and CDR2 is SAAADI in the germline V gene. CDR3 size: 13 residues. J was trimmed by 3 bases and V by 8 bases; bases with no gene match: 1. This sequence originates from a man aged 25-45 years in good health and CMV-seronegative. The chain uses TRBV10-2 and TRBJ2-2, with TRBD1 matching over 9 bases. The specimen was PBMCs. The CDR3 reads CASGQGYTGELFF. Here the CDR3 DNA reads TGCGCCAGCGGACAGGGGTACACCGGGGAGCTGTTTTTT.